This TCR beta chain emerged from a study of blood T cell repertoires in COVID-19. Background on the study: Some COVID-19 samples were acute and others convalescent; all came from the United States, Italy and Spain. PBMCs, B-cell-depleted T cells, or T cells provided the cDNA or gDNA that made up the material.

In the source study's methods: The authors estimated nucleated cell counts from reference gene primer amplification. Some clones are missing from TCRdb's copy, which holds only in-frame ones; the method was immunoSEQ multiplex PCR. The DNA gave D and trimming, while V, J and clone size come from that table. The sample includes about 220,000 clones, 80% to 85% of them seen just once. CDR3 size: 14 residues. Germline trimming cut 1 base from V and 7 bases from J; bases unmatched to any gene: 5. The germline CDR1 and CDR2 sequences are LGHDT and YNNKEL (reference sequence). The receptor was isolated from a woman aged 60 to 75 who had recovered from COVID-19. Sequencing input: peripheral blood. The chain is built from TRBV3-1 (or the pseudogene TRBV3-2) and TRBJ1-1, with 8 bases matching TRBD1. The CDR3 DNA reads as TGTGCCAGCAGCCAAGGGACAGGGTCTGTTGAAGCTTTCTTT. Its translation is CASSQGTGSVEAFF.